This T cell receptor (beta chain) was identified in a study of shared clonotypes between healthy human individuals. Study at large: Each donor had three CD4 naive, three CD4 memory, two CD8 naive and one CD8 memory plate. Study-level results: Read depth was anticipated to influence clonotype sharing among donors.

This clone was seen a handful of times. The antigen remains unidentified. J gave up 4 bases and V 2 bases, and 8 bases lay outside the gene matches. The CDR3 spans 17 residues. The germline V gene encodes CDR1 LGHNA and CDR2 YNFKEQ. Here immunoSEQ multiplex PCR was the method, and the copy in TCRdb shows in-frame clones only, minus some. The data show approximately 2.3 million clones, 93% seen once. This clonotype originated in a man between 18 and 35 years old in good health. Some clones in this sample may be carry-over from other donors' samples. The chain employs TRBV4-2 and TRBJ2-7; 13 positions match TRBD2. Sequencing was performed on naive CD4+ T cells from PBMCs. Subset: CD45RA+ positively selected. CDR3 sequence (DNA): TGTGCCAGCAGCCAATACGGACTAGCGGGAGAATTTTACGAGCAGTACTTC. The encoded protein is CASSQYGLAGEFYEQYF.